Shown below are 13 T cell receptor beta chains from a single sample sequenced in a study of blood T cell repertoires in COVID-19. Clones were sequenced by immunoSEQ multiplex PCR, and TCRdb holds only the in-frame ones, with some missing. The sample lists about 15,000 clones, about 89% occurring once. Sequencing input: peripheral blood. The source of these receptors is a human donor in a cohort sampled during active COVID-19.

This chain uses TRBV15 with TRBJ1-5; the match to TRBD1 covers 8 bases. V was clipped by 3 bases and J by 0 bases; unmatched bases: 16. This CDR3 contains 20 residues. Germline CDR1 and CDR2: LNHNV and YYDKDF (reference sequence). The DNA of the CDR3 is TGTGCCACCAGCAGGCCAGGGGACAGGTTTAGTTACGATAGCAATCAGCCCCAGCATTTT. Its translation: CATSRPGDRFSYDSNQPQHF.

This clone was counted a single time. The gene calls are TRBV30 and TRBJ1-1; weak D call: TRBD1 (6 bases). The CDR3 is made up of 14 amino acids. Germline V gene data show CDR1 as GTSNPN and CDR2 as SVGIG (reference sequence). V was trimmed by 0 bases and J by 4 bases, leaving 12 bases between them. DNA of the CDR3: TGTGCCTGGAGTGTACTGGTCAGGGGCACTGAAGCTTTCTTT. Its protein product is CAWSVLVRGTEAFF. The variable domain in full, completed from reference TRBV30 and TRBJ1-1, reads SQTIHQWPATLVQPVGSPLSLECTVEGTSNPNLYWYRQAAGRGLQLLFYSVGIGQISSEVPQNLSASRPQDRQFILSSKKLLLSDSGFYLCAWSVLVRGTEAFFGQGTRLTVV.

The chain has TRBV19 and TRBJ1-5, with a weak D call TRBD1 (5 bases). There are 15 residues in the CDR3. V was pared by 7 bases and J by 5 bases, with 18 bases between. Germline values: CDR1 LNHDA, CDR2 SQIVND (reference sequence). CDR3 nucleotide sequence: TGTGCCAGTAATTTTATGAAGCAGGGATATCAGCCCCAGCATTTT. It yields the protein CASNFMKQGYQPQHF.

In this sample, this clone turned up once. This chain uses TRBV29-1 with TRBJ2-7; TRBD1 agrees at 10 bases. The CDR3 loop spans 14 amino acids. V dropped 5 bases and J dropped 2; count of bases not matched to a gene: 6. The germline V gene has CDR1 SQVTM and CDR2 ANQGSEA. The CDR3 DNA sequence: TGCAGCGTTTCCGGACAGGGGGAACCCTACGAGCAGTACTTC. Translation gives CSVSGQGEPYEQYF.

This clone was recorded a few times. The V call is TRBV10-2, the J call TRBJ2-2; D might be TRBD2 (6 bases). This CDR3 spans 15 amino acids. Germline CDR1 reads WSHSY; CDR2 reads SAAADI. Trimming left V 0 bases short and J 9 bases short, with 14 bases between. CDR3 sequence reads: CASSESSGVVRELFF. In nucleotides, the CDR3 is TGCGCCAGCAGTGAGTCGTCGGGGGTAGTCAGGGAGCTGTTTTTT.

V is TRBV3-1 (or the pseudogene TRBV3-2) and J is TRBJ2-2; no reliable D call. The V end was cut by 3 bases, the J end by 8 bases, with 7 bases between. Germline V gene lookup returns CDR1 LGHDT and CDR2 YNNKEL (reference sequence). The length of the CDR3 is 12 residues. In nucleotides, the CDR3 is TGTGCCAGCAGCCAGCGGTTTGGGGAGCTGTTTTTT. The encoded protein is CASSQRFGELFF.

This chain links TRBV27 with TRBJ2-7, with D uncertain. Trimming removed 5 bases at V and 1 base at J, with 6 bases between. Germline lookup yields CDR1 MNHEY and CDR2 SMNVEV (reference sequence). This CDR3 region has 12 residues. The CDR3: CASSPSSYEQYF. In nucleotides, the CDR3 is TGTGCCAGCAGTCCCTCGTCCTACGAGCAGTACTTC.

This clone has just one count. The chain joins TRBV19 to TRBJ2-3; a weak D match, TRBD1 (6 bases). The CDR3 has 16 residues. Germline V lookup: CDR1 LNHDA, CDR2 SQIVND (reference sequence). Between the trimmed V and J ends, which lost 5 bases and 1 base, there was a span of 16 bases. The CDR3 DNA reads as TGTGCCAGTAGTTCCCGGGCCCCAGGGGGCACAGATACGCAGTATTTT. This codes for CASSSRAPGGTDTQYF. Full variable domain (remainder filled in from reference TRBV19 and TRBJ2-3): DGGITQSPKYLFRKEGQNVTLSCEQNLNHDAMYWYRQDPGQGLRLIYYSQIVNDFQKGDIAEGYSVSREKKESFPLTVTSAQKNPTAFYLCASSSRAPGGTDTQYFGPGTRLTVL.

The rearrangement links TRBV4-1 to TRBJ1-2; 7 nucleotides match TRBD1. CDR1 and CDR2 from the germline V gene are MGHRA and YSYEKL. Unmatched junction bases numbered 6, after V lost 1 base and J lost 4 bases. This CDR3 contains 15 residues. The CDR3 sequence: CASSQGDRALYGYTF. The CDR3 nucleotides read TGCGCCAGCAGCCAAGGAGACAGGGCCCTCTATGGCTACACCTTC.

This sequence joins TRBV19 and TRBJ1-1; unclear D gene. Trimming left V 3 bases short and J 1 base short, with 12 bases between. Germline V gene sequence: CDR1 LNHDA, CDR2 SQIVND (reference sequence). CDR3 size: 15 residues. CDR3 sequence reads: CASSIRNQENTEAFF. The CDR3 nucleotides read TGTGCCAGTAGTATCAGAAATCAAGAGAACACTGAAGCTTTCTTT. Filled out from reference TRBV19 and TRBJ1-1, the complete variable domain reads DGGITQSPKYLFRKEGQNVTLSCEQNLNHDAMYWYRQDPGQGLRLIYYSQIVNDFQKGDIAEGYSVSREKKESFPLTVTSAQKNPTAFYLCASSIRNQENTEAFFGQGTRLTVV.

This rearrangement joins TRBV6-5 to TRBJ2-4; TRBD1 agrees at 7 bases. Trimming removed 5 bases from V and 7 bases from J; junction bases left unmatched: 8. Germline CDR1 reads MNHEY; CDR2 reads SVGAGI. The CDR3 contains 14 residues. Here the CDR3 reads CASSTDRVGNIQYF. DNA for the CDR3: TGTGCCAGCAGTACCGACAGGGTCGGGAACATTCAGTACTTC.

The V call is TRBV18, the J call TRBJ1-2; tentatively, D is TRBD1 (6 bases). Germline V gene sequence: CDR1 KGHSH, CDR2 LQKENI. There are 15 residues in the CDR3. Trimming left V 0 bases short and J 5 bases short, with 13 bases between. Written as DNA, the CDR3 is TGTGCCAGCTCACCACCGGGGGCTTTAGGATATGGCTACACCTTC. Amino acids: CASSPPGALGYGYTF.

This chain links TRBV11-3 with TRBJ2-2; 8 nucleotides align to TRBD1. Germline V gives CDR1 SGHNT, CDR2 YENEEA. CDR3 length: 14 amino acids. J was trimmed by 3 bases and V by 4 bases; bases with no gene match: 1. CDR3 in DNA: TGTGCCAGCAGCTACAGGGGGGACACCGGGGAGCTGTTTTTT. Its translation: CASSYRGDTGELFF.